The 27 T cell receptor beta chains below all came from one sample that was sequenced in a study of a mutant IDH1 vaccine in newly diagnosed glioma. Their antigen targets remain unknown. Time point indicated: week 11, during vaccination. The content of each vaccine dose was 300 ug of mutant IDH1 20-mer peptide, and topical imiquimod accompanied it. Profiling relied on immunoSEQ multiplex PCR, and the TCRdb table lists in-frame clones only, not all of them. The repertoire holds some 130,000 clones, with about four fifths as singletons. The source was PBMCs, collected from a glioma patient whose treatment included an IDH1 peptide vaccine. The receptors come from a man between 35 and 55 years old with glioma.

This chain joins TRBV18 and TRBJ2-5; D is tentatively TRBD1 or TRBD2 (5 bases each). Germline V lookup: CDR1 KGHSH, CDR2 LQKENI. The CDR3 covers 18 residues. Trimming stripped 4 bases from V and 3 bases from J, with 24 bases between. CDR3 region: CASSLSLSGTPREETQYF. Written as DNA, the CDR3 is TGTGCCAGCTCACTAAGTCTATCCGGGACCCCGAGGGAAGAGACCCAGTACTTC.

The rearrangement joins TRBV7-2 to TRBJ1-6; D unclear. Germline V CDR1 and CDR2: SGHTA, FQGNSA. The CDR3 sequence is 12 residues long. V gave up 8 bases and J gave up 4 bases, with 6 bases separating them. The CDR3 DNA sequence: TGTGCCAGCCCCCAGTATAATTCACCCCTCCACTTT. Its translation: CASPQYNSPLHF.

The gene calls are TRBV7-2 and TRBJ2-7, with D hard to call. Germline loops: CDR1 SGHTA, CDR2 FQGNSA. The CDR3 runs to 12 residues. V was trimmed by 2 bases and J by 3 bases, leaving 5 bases between them. The DNA for the CDR3 is TGTGCCAGCAGCTTAACGGGCTACGAGCAGTACTTC. Protein: CASSLTGYEQYF.

The chain couples TRBV6-6 to TRBJ1-3, with D unclear. The germline CDR1 and CDR2 sequences are MNHNY and SVGAGI (reference sequence). This CDR3 region has 16 residues. The ends were cut back, 0 bases at V and 4 bases at J, with 13 bases in the middle. CDR3 loop: CASSYSGSFEGNTIYF. The CDR3, as DNA: TGTGCCAGCAGTTACTCCGGGTCCTTCGAAGGAAACACCATATATTTT.

The rearrangement uses TRBV5-6 and TRBJ2-1, with D possibly matching TRBD1 (5 bases). V lost 3 bases and J lost 0, with 16 bases in between. The CDR3 loop spans 17 amino acids. Germline CDR1 and CDR2: SGHDT and YYEEEE. CDR3 DNA sequence: TGTGCCAGCAGCTCCCGGTATTTGGGGCTCTCCTACAATGAGCAGTTCTTC. Translation gives CASSSRYLGLSYNEQFF.

This chain connects TRBV11-1 to TRBJ2-7, with 7 bases that match TRBD1. J was trimmed by 3 bases and V by 5 bases; bases with no gene match: 4. This CDR3 is 13 amino acids long. CDR1 and CDR2 from the germline V gene are SGHAT and FQDESV (reference sequence). CDR3 sequence reads: CASSTWDSYEQYF. CDR3 coding DNA: TGTGCCAGCAGCACCTGGGACAGCTACGAGCAGTACTTC.

This clone was seen a single time. The rearrangement links TRBV5-1 to TRBJ2-5; tentatively, D is TRBD2 (5 bases). Germline V gives CDR1 SGHRS, CDR2 YFSETQ. CDR3 length: 14 amino acids. V lost 0 bases and J 5 bases, leaving 11 bases between the germline ends. The CDR3 spells CASSLVSSRETQYF. The CDR3 nucleotides are TGCGCCAGCAGCTTGGTTTCTAGCCGGGAGACCCAGTACTTC.

V and J are TRBV7-2 and TRBJ2-3; D uncertain. V was clipped by 1 base and J by 2 bases, with 7 bases between them. CDR3 size: 14 residues. CDR1 and CDR2 from the germline V gene are SGHTA and FQGNSA. CDR3 in amino acids: CASSLVVSTDTQYF. CDR3 bases: TGTGCCAGCAGCTTAGTGGTCTCCACAGATACGCAGTATTTT.

This clone has more than one count but fewer than ten. An end of the junction does not agree with germline; a read error may underlie this. The J gene is TRBJ2-5, the V gene TRBV20-1; D remains ambiguous. Germline V gives CDR1 DFQATT, CDR2 SNEGSKA (reference sequence). The CDR3 sequence is 11 residues long. The CDR3 loop reads CSARTQQTQYF. The CDR3 nucleotides are TGCAGTGCTAGAACCCAACAGACCCAGTACTTC.

The rearrangement joins TRBV29-1 to TRBJ2-5; 7 positions match TRBD2. Germline loops: CDR1 SQVTM, CDR2 ANQGSEA. This CDR3 has 14 residues. With V trimmed by 0 bases and J by 5 bases, 6 bases remained unmatched. DNA for the CDR3: TGCAGCGTTGAAGATACAAGCGGGAAGGAGACCCAGTACTTC. Its translation: CSVEDTSGKETQYF. The full variable domain, completed using reference TRBV29-1 and TRBJ2-5, is SAVISQKPSRDICQRGTSLTIQCQVDSQVTMMFWYRQQPGQSLTLIATANQGSEATYESGFVIDKFPISRPNLTFSTLTVSNMSPEDSSIYLCSVEDTSGKETQYFGPGTRLLVL.

This clone was seen only a few times. The chain's CDR3 is CASSPGGYSTDTQYF. CDR3 bases: TGCGCCAGCAGCCCAGGGGGCTATAGCACAGATACGCAGTATTTT. The gene calls are TRBV5-1 and TRBJ2-3; 8 nucleotides line up with TRBD1. V shed 4 bases and J 0 bases; nucleotides not matched to a gene: 4. Germline V lookup: CDR1 SGHRS, CDR2 YFSETQ. The CDR3 spans 15 residues.

J is TRBJ1-5 and V is TRBV2, with D maybe TRBD1 (5 bases). Germline lookup yields CDR1 SNHLY and CDR2 FYNNEI. The ends were cut back, 5 bases at V and 6 bases at J, with 14 bases in the middle. This CDR3 is 14 amino acids long. This CDR3 is CASSRGVTVQPQHF. In DNA, the CDR3 is TGTGCCAGCAGTCGCGGGGTGACAGTTCAGCCCCAGCATTTT. Full variable domain (remainder filled in from reference TRBV2 and TRBJ1-5): EPEVTQTPSHQVTQMGQEVILRCVPISNHLYFYWYRQILGQKVEFLVSFYNNEISEKSEIFDDQFSVERPDGSNFTLKIRSTKLEDSAMYFCASSRGVTVQPQHFGDGTRLSIL.

Concerning this clone: A junction end diverges from the germline sequence, so it may reflect a read error. CDR3 in amino acids: CASSRDAKTGELFF. CDR3 in DNA: TGTGCCAGCTCACGGGATGCGAAAACCGGGGAGCTGTTTTTT. The chain couples TRBV18 to TRBJ2-2, with unresolved D. Germline loops: CDR1 KGHSH, CDR2 LQKENI. There are 14 residues in the CDR3.

The gene calls are TRBV10-3 and TRBJ2-7, with a possible D match to TRBD2 (5 bases). Germline lookup yields CDR1 ENHRY and CDR2 SYGVKD. The CDR3 runs to 12 residues. The V and J ends lost 8 bases and 6 bases respectively, with 14 bases between them. CDR3 amino acids: CAIRGPAPEQYF. The CDR3 nucleotides read TGTGCCATCCGGGGTCCCGCGCCCGAGCAGTACTTC.

The chain uses TRBV28 and TRBJ2-5; 7 bases are a match to TRBD1. Germline trimming cut 5 bases from V and 3 bases from J; bases unmatched to any gene: 15. The V gene's germline CDR1 is MDHEN and CDR2 SYDVKM. This CDR3 comprises 17 residues. CDR3: CASSVPTLDRWEETQYF. In DNA form, the CDR3 reads TGTGCCAGCAGTGTACCGACCCTGGACAGGTGGGAAGAGACCCAGTACTTC.

This chain uses TRBV7-9 with TRBJ2-6, with unresolved D. This CDR3 has 15 residues. Germline-derived CDR1 and CDR2 are SEHNR and FQNEAQ (reference sequence). V gave up 5 bases and J gave up 0 bases, with 8 bases separating them. CDR3 sequence reads: CASSPIGSGANVLTF. As DNA, the CDR3 is TGTGCCAGCAGCCCTATTGGCTCTGGGGCCAACGTCCTGACTTTC.

V is TRBV4-3 and J is TRBJ2-5, with D perhaps TRBD2 (6 bases). The J call could be wrong; TRBJ2-7 is a better fit for the DNA end. This CDR3 is 16 amino acids long. Germline V lookup: CDR1 LGHNA, CDR2 YSLEER. The CDR3 loop is CASSQEAGPTSYEQYF. The CDR3 DNA sequence: TGCGCCAGCAGCCAAGAGGCGGGGCCTACCTCCTACGAGCAGTACTTC.

The J gene is TRBJ2-7, the V gene TRBV11-2, with D maybe TRBD1 (6 bases). Trimming took off 4 bases at V and 0 bases at J, with 13 bases between the two ends. Germline V gene sequence: CDR1 SGHAT, CDR2 FQNNGV. The CDR3 contains 15 residues. This CDR3 reads CASSWGTGSSYEQYF. The CDR3 DNA reads TGTGCCAGCAGCTGGGGTACAGGGAGCTCCTACGAGCAGTACTTC.

This chain uses TRBV14 with TRBJ2-7; 9 bases fit TRBD1. V dropped 5 bases and J dropped 8; count of bases not matched to a gene: 7. The germline V gene encodes CDR1 SGHDN and CDR2 FVKESK. The CDR3 has 13 amino acids. For the CDR3, the DNA is TGTGCCAGCAGCGAGGGACAGGGCTGGAAGCAGTACTTC. The encoded protein is CASSEGQGWKQYF.

This chain links TRBV4-3 with TRBJ1-2; 7 nucleotides match TRBD1. Per the germline V gene, CDR1 is LGHNA and CDR2 is YSLEER. The CDR3 covers 15 residues. J gave up 4 bases and V 0 bases, and 5 bases lay outside the gene matches. CDR3 amino acids: CASSQDRDSSYGYTF. The CDR3 bases are TGCGCCAGCAGCCAAGATCGGGACAGCTCCTATGGCTACACCTTC.

The genes are TRBV5-5 and TRBJ2-4, with a tentative D call TRBD1 (6 bases). Germline V CDR1 and CDR2: SGHKS, YYEKEE (reference sequence). The V end was cut by 4 bases, the J end by 2 bases, with 10 bases between. There are 14 residues in the CDR3. The CDR3 reads CASSPDSPKNIQYF. The CDR3 bases are TGTGCCAGCAGCCCGGACAGCCCCAAAAACATTCAGTACTTC.

This chain uses TRBV6-1 with TRBJ1-1; 7 bases line up with TRBD1. The CDR3 contains 13 residues. The germline V gene encodes CDR1 MNHNS and CDR2 SASEGT. The J segment lost 9 bases and the V segment lost 1 base, leaving 5 bases of the junction unmatched. CDR3 coding DNA: TGTGCCAGCAGTGAAGTCAGACAGGGTAAAGCTTTCTTT. This gives the protein CASSEVRQGKAFF.

The chain carries TRBV5-5 and TRBJ1-5; 10 bases map to TRBD1. The CDR3 consists of 17 residues. CDR1 is SGHKS, CDR2 YYEKEE, per germline (reference sequence). The trim removed 0 bases at V and 6 bases at J, leaving 9 bases unmatched. The CDR3 DNA reads TGTGCCAGCAGCTTGGGCCCCGGGGACAGGGGCTCTCAGCCCCAGCATTTT. Translation gives CASSLGPGDRGSQPQHF.

The chain recombines TRBV7-8 with TRBJ2-1, with 12 nucleotides matching TRBD2. The CDR3 length is 15 residues. CDR1 SGHVS and CDR2 FQNEAQ come from the germline V gene. V shed 1 base and J 9 bases; nucleotides not matched to a gene: 4. In DNA form, the CDR3 reads TGTGCCAGCAGCTTAGTACTAGCGGGAGGAGGTGAGCAGTTCTTC. Its translation: CASSLVLAGGGEQFF. The full variable domain, rest sourced from reference TRBV7-8 and TRBJ2-1, is GAGVSQSPRYKVAKRGQDVALRCDPISGHVSLFWYQQALGQGPEFLTYFQNEAQLDKSGLPSDRFFAERPEGSVSTLKIQRTQQEDSAVYLCASSLVLAGGGEQFFGPGTRLTVL.

V gene TRBV28 combines with J gene TRBJ2-7; 7 bases agree with TRBD1. V shed 5 bases and J 2 bases; nucleotides not matched to a gene: 6. Per germline, CDR1 MDHEN and CDR2 SYDVKM. The CDR3 totals 14 residues. Here the CDR3 reads CASSPHRGPYEQYF. The CDR3 DNA reads as TGTGCCAGCAGTCCACACAGGGGACCCTACGAGCAGTACTTC.

This chain links TRBV28 with TRBJ1-1, with D maybe TRBD1 (5 bases). The V and J ends lost 6 bases and 0 bases respectively, with 8 bases between them. Germline V gene data show CDR1 as MDHEN and CDR2 as SYDVKM. The CDR3 extends over 13 amino acids. CDR3 in DNA: TGTGCCAGCAGGCCGGGGCTGAACACTGAAGCTTTCTTT. Its translation is CASRPGLNTEAFF.

V and J are TRBV7-2 and TRBJ2-7, with TRBD2 matching over 8 bases. The CDR3 has 14 amino acids. The J segment lost 1 base and the V segment lost 5 bases, leaving 4 bases of the junction unmatched. The germline V gene has CDR1 SGHTA and CDR2 FQGNSA. DNA for the CDR3: TGTGCCAGCAGCGGAGCGGGAGCTTCCTACGAGCAGTACTTC. Its protein is CASSGAGASYEQYF.